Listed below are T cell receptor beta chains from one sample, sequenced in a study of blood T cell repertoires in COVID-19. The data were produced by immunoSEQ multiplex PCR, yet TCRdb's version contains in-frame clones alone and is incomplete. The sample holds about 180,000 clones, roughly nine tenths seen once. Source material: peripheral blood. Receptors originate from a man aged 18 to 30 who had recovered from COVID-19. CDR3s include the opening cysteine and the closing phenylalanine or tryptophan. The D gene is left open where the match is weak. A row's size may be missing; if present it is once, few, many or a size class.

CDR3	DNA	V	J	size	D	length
CASRYRDSGPAPLHF	TGTGCCAGCAGATACCGGGACAGTGGTCCAGCACCCCTCCACTTT	TRBV6-5	TRBJ1-6	-	TRBD1	15
CAISEPGGNTEAFF	TGTGCCATCAGTGAACCGGGGGGGAACACTGAAGCTTTCTTT	TRBV10-3	TRBJ1-1	few	-	14
CASSLRGGDTQYF	TGTGCCAGCAGCTTGCGGGGGGGAGATACGCAGTATTTT	TRBV3-1/TRBV3-2	TRBJ2-3	-	TRBD2	13
CASIKTDTGELFF	TGTGCCAGCATCAAGACAGACACCGGGGAGCTGTTTTTT	TRBV6-5	TRBJ2-2	-	-	13
CASSSWDGGAYNEQFF	TGTGCCAGCAGCTCCTGGGATGGGGGGGCCTACAATGAGCAGTTCTTC	TRBV7-6	TRBJ2-1	-	TRBD2	16
CASSPSHGARGTDTQYF	TGTGCCAGCAGTCCCTCACATGGGGCCCGAGGCACAGATACGCAGTATTTT	TRBV27	TRBJ2-3	once	-	17
CASSKVADNYGYTF	TGTGCCAGCAGCAAAGTGGCGGATAACTATGGCTACACCTTC	TRBV21-1	TRBJ1-2	-	-	14
CATFPRARDGYTF	TGTGCCACATTCCCGAGGGCCAGAGATGGCTACACCTTC	TRBV28	TRBJ1-2	-	-	13
CASKLLEERKQYF	TGTGCCAGCAAACTATTAGAGGAACGGAAGCAGTACTTC	TRBV6-5	TRBJ2-7	-	-	13
CAWSEDFTEAFF	TGTGCCTGGAGTGAGGACTTTACTGAAGCTTTCTTT	TRBV30	TRBJ1-1	-	-	12
CASSISWPMNTEAFF	TGTGCCAGTAGTATAAGTTGGCCCATGAACACTGAAGCTTTCTTT	TRBV19	TRBJ1-1	once	-	15
CATSGRDRADNEQFF	TGTGCCACCAGCGGCCGCGACAGGGCCGACAATGAGCAGTTCTTC	TRBV15	TRBJ2-1	-	TRBD1	15
CASSGGDRWTETQYF	TGCGCCAGCAGCGGGGGGGACAGGTGGACGGAGACCCAGTACTTC	TRBV5-1	TRBJ2-5	-	-	15
CASMPIRLEGYEQYF	TGTGCCAGCATGCCCATTCGATTGGAGGGCTACGAGCAGTACTTC	TRBV28	TRBJ2-7	-	-	15
CASSLSQGTGNTIYF	TGTGCCAGCAGTTTGAGCCAGGGAACTGGAAACACCATATATTTT	TRBV28	TRBJ1-3	-	-	15
CASSEYMDRGTEAFF	TGTGCCAGCAGTGAATATATGGACAGGGGCACTGAAGCTTTCTTT	TRBV25-1	TRBJ1-1	-	TRBD1	15
CASSRQGSNEKLFF	TGCGCCAGCAGCCGGCAGGGTTCTAATGAAAAACTGTTTTTT	TRBV5-1	TRBJ1-4	-	-	14
CASIPGEGGNSPLHF	TGTGCCAGCATCCCGGGGGAGGGAGGGAATTCACCCCTCCACTTT	TRBV2	TRBJ1-6	-	-	15
CASSGQVTYNEQFF	TGTGCCAGCAGTGGGCAGGTTACCTACAATGAGCAGTTCTTC	TRBV2	TRBJ2-1	-	-	14
CAISETPRDTQYF	TGTGCCATCAGTGAGACACCTCGAGATACGCAGTATTTT	TRBV10-3	TRBJ2-3	once	-	13
CASSLATSGGSSGNTIYF	TGTGCCAGCAGCTTAGCGACTTCCGGTGGGAGTTCTGGAAACACCATATATTTT	TRBV7-8	TRBJ1-3	once	-	18
CASSTGLATWQDTGELFF	TGTGCCAGCAGTACAGGACTAGCGACGTGGCAGGACACCGGGGAGCTGTTTTTT	TRBV6-2/TRBV6-3	TRBJ2-2	-	TRBD2	18
CASSIGGLSYEQYF	TGTGCCAGTAGTATCGGGGGGCTCTCCTACGAGCAGTACTTC	TRBV19	TRBJ2-7	-	-	14
CARSCLDYTQRNEQFF	TGTGCCAGAAGCTGCTTGGACTATACCCAACGGAATGAGCAGTTCTTC	TRBV5-3	TRBJ2-1	-	-	16
CASSLVEGGVEQYF	TGTGCCAGCAGCTTAGTAGAGGGCGGCGTAGAGCAGTACTTC	TRBV7-2	TRBJ2-7	-	-	14
CASLPRGSSYNSPLHF	TGTGCCAGCCTACCCCGAGGAAGCTCCTATAATTCACCCCTCCACTTT	TRBV6-6	TRBJ1-6	once	-	16
CASSPTGTSGYEQYF	TGCGCCAGCAGCCCAACCGGGACTAGCGGCTACGAGCAGTACTTC	TRBV4-1	TRBJ2-7	-	TRBD2	15
CASSQEAGPSYNEQFF	TGCGCCAGCAGCCAAGAGGCGGGGCCCTCCTACAATGAGCAGTTCTTC	TRBV4-3	TRBJ2-1	-	-	16
CASSRRRETNNEQFF	TGCGCCAGCAGCCGCCGGCGGGAGACGAACAATGAGCAGTTCTTC	TRBV4-1	TRBJ2-1	-	TRBD2	15
CASSPARRDEQYF	TGCGCCAGCAGCCCAGCGCGCCGCGACGAGCAGTACTTC	TRBV5-1	TRBJ2-7	-	-	13
CASSPDSRGSGANVLTF	TGTGCCAGCAGCCCCGACTCCCGAGGCTCTGGGGCCAACGTCCTGACTTTC	TRBV11-2	TRBJ2-6	-	-	17
CASVLQGLNTEAFF	TGTGCTAGTGTCTTACAGGGTTTGAACACTGAAGCTTTCTTT	TRBV12-5	TRBJ1-1	-	-	14
CASQRALSYEQYF	TGTGCCAGCCAGCGGGCTCTCTCCTACGAGCAGTACTTC	TRBV27	TRBJ2-7	-	-	13
CASSLRGTSPNEQYF	TGCGCCAGCAGCCTCCGCGGGACCTCCCCCAACGAGCAGTACTTC	TRBV5-1	TRBJ2-7	-	-	15
CASNRHSEQFF	TGTGCCAGCAACCGTCACAGTGAGCAGTTCTTC	TRBV7-9	TRBJ2-1	-	-	11
CASSPPRMGLGYNEQFF	TGTGCCAGCTCACCACCGAGGATGGGACTAGGGTACAATGAGCAGTTCTTC	TRBV18	TRBJ2-1	once	TRBD2	17
CASSLGRTGGNYGYTF	TGTGCCAGCAGCTTAGGTCGGACAGGGGGCAACTATGGCTACACCTTC	TRBV11-2	TRBJ1-2	once	TRBD1	16
CASSLGGSGGEQYF	TGTGCCAGCAGTTTAGGGGGGTCAGGGGGCGAGCAGTACTTC	TRBV27	TRBJ2-7	-	-	14
CASSQDGTGAYGYTF	TGTGCCAGCAGCCAAGATGGGACAGGGGCCTATGGCTACACCTTC	TRBV14	TRBJ1-2	-	TRBD1	15
CASSDGDRNTDTQYF	TGCGCCAGCAGCGACGGAGACAGGAACACAGATACGCAGTATTTT	TRBV4-3	TRBJ2-3	-	-	15
CASGKREGIDTQYF	TGTGCCAGCGGGAAGAGGGAAGGAATAGATACGCAGTATTTT	TRBV6-5	TRBJ2-3	-	-	14
CASSREDRGRPEAFF	TGTGCCAGCAGTAGGGAAGACAGGGGCCGCCCTGAAGCTTTCTTT	TRBV6-6	TRBJ1-1	-	TRBD1	15
CSASTRGLSSYEQYF	TGCAGTGCTAGTACACGCGGTCTAAGCTCCTACGAGCAGTACTTC	TRBV20-1	TRBJ2-7	-	-	15
CASSGDRGYEQYF	TGTGCCAGCAGCGGGGACAGGGGGTACGAGCAGTACTTC	TRBV7-9	TRBJ2-7	-	TRBD1	13
CASSQGLATYEQYF	TGTGCCAGCAGCCAGGGACTAGCGACCTACGAGCAGTACTTC	TRBV14	TRBJ2-7	-	TRBD2	14
CASSRWAGQPQHF	TGTGCCAGCAGTCGCTGGGCCGGTCAGCCCCAGCATTTT	TRBV27	TRBJ1-5	-	-	13
CASSYLDRNYEQYF	TGTGCCAGCAGTTACTTGGACAGGAACTACGAGCAGTACTTC	TRBV6-6	TRBJ2-7	once	TRBD1	14